This T cell receptor beta chain is drawn from a study of blood T cell repertoires in COVID-19. V gave up 2 bases and J gave up 8 bases; unmatched junction bases: 5. Germline lookup yields CDR1 MNHEY and CDR2 SVGAGI. The CDR3 consists of 14 residues. Original handling: Scientists estimated how many nucleated cells there were by amplifying reference gene primers. Data came from immunoSEQ multiplex PCR; TCRdb stores just in-frame clones and leaves some out. The V and J calls and the clone size are those of that table, but D and trimming were determined from the DNA. The data hold 150,000 to 190,000 clones, with approximately 80% observed a single time.

The receptor comes from a man between 60 and 70 years old with acute or convalescent COVID-19. The sample was peripheral blood. The chain employs TRBV6-5 and TRBJ2-2, with 7 nucleotides matching TRBD2. CDR3 DNA: TGTGCCAGCAGTTACGGCGGGAGAACGGGGGAGCTGTTTTTT. Translating it yields CASSYGGRTGELFF.